The clone carrying this T cell receptor (beta chain) was counted once. This sample was taken from a study of blood T cell repertoires in COVID-19. Original analysis: Amplification of reference gene primers provided the estimated nucleated cell counts. Using immunoSEQ multiplex PCR, the repertoire was profiled, and TCRdb retains in-frame clones only, with some absent. That table gives V, J and clone size, and the DNA gave D and trimming. The sample has 90,000 to 100,000 clones; roughly 83% are singletons. This CDR3 is 11 amino acids long. V shed 6 bases and J shed 6 bases, with 10 bases lying between them. Looked up from germline, CDR1 is DFQATT and CDR2 is SNEGSKA (reference sequence).

The source is an older woman with acute or convalescent COVID-19. V and J are TRBV20-1 and TRBJ2-3; D unclear. Input material: peripheral blood. The DNA for the CDR3 is TGCAGTGCCCACTTATCGGATACGCAGTATTTT. This sequence encodes CSAHLSDTQYF.